This T cell receptor beta chain comes out of a study of blood T cells in healthy people across ages. The second PCR ran about 6 to 12 cycles with a sample-barcoded 5' primer and J-beta primers. Via MiXCR, TCRdb re-called the 5' RACE reads, giving one row per CDR3 protein. The table has about 290,000 distinct CDR3 sequences, 25% to 30% seen once; the top ten hold 25% to 35%. The sample consisted of blood. The source of this sequence is a woman in her 70s in good health.

The CDR3 loop reads CASSYSSTMRNNEQFF. The CDR3 nucleotides are TGTGCCAGCAGTTACTCGTCCACAATGAGGAACAATGAGCAGTTCTTC. The rearrangement links TRBV6-5 to TRBJ2-1; D remains unclear. V dropped 0 bases and J dropped 5 bases, with 14 bases sitting between them. Per the germline V gene, CDR1 is MNHEY and CDR2 is SVGAGI. There are 16 residues in the CDR3.